This T cell receptor beta chain comes out of a study of T-cell memory formation after mild COVID-19. Broader study findings: Within pre-infection memory, some responding clones were found, suggesting cross-reactive memory joined.

TCRdb analysed the 5' RACE reads with MiXCR anew, one entry per CDR3 protein. The data show 550,000 to 700,000 distinct CDR3 sequences, with around 15% seen just once and roughly 8.2% held by the top ten. Germline loops: CDR1 SEHNR, CDR2 FQNEAQ (reference sequence). The germline V and J ends were trimmed by 1 base and 4 bases, with 8 bases remaining between them. The CDR3 consists of 14 residues. This clonotype was recorded many times. The antigen is unknown. This TCR derives from an adult woman who had mild COVID-19 (a few samples of this study predate the infection). Cell type and time point are not known. Sequenced: PBMCs or a T cell subset sorted from them (not recorded which). J is TRBJ1-5 and V is TRBV7-9; no clear D. The CDR3 region is CASSLVGGNQPQHF. The CDR3 DNA follows: TGTGCCAGCAGCTTAGTCGGCGGGAATCAGCCCCAGCATTTT.